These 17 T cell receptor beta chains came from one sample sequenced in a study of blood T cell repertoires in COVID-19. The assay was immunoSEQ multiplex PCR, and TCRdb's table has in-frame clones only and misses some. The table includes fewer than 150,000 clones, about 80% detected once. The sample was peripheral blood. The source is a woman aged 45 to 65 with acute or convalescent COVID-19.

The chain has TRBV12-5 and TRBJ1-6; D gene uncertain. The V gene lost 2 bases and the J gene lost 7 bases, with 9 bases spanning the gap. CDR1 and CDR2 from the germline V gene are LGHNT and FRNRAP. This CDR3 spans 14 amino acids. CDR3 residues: CASGLLPSNSPLHF. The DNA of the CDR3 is TGTGCTAGTGGTTTGCTACCCTCGAATTCACCCCTCCACTTT.

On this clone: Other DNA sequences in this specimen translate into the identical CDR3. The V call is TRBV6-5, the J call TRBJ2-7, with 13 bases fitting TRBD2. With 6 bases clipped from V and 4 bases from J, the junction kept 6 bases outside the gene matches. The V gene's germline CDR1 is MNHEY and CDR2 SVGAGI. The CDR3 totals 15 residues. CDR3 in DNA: TGTGCCAGCAGCTCCGGACTAGCGGGGGTGTACGAGCAGTACTTC. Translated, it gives CASSSGLAGVYEQYF.

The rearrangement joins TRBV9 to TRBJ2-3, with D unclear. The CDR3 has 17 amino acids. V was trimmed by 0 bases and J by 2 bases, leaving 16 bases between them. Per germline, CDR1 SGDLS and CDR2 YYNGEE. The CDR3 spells CASSVGATAHPTDTQYF. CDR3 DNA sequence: TGTGCCAGCAGCGTAGGGGCTACCGCCCACCCCACAGATACGCAGTATTTT. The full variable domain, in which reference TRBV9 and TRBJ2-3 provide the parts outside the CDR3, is DSGVTQTPKHLITATGQRVTLRCSPRSGDLSVYWYQQSLDQGLQFLIQYYNGEERAKGNILERFSAQQFPDLHSELNLSSLELGDSALYFCASSVGATAHPTDTQYFGPGTRLTVL.

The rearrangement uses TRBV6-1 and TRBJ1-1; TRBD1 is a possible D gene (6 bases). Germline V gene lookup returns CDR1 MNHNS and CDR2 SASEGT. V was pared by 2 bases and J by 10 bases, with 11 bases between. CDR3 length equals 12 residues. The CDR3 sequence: CASSEPRQVAFF. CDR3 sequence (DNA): TGTGCCAGCAGTGAACCTAGACAGGTAGCTTTCTTT.

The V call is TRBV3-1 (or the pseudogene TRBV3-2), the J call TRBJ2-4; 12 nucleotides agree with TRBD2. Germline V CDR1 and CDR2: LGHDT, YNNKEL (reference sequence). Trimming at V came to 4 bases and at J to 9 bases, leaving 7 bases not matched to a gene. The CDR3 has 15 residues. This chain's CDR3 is CASSRLLAGGTIQYF. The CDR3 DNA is TGTGCCAGCAGCCGCCTACTAGCGGGGGGTACCATTCAGTACTTC.

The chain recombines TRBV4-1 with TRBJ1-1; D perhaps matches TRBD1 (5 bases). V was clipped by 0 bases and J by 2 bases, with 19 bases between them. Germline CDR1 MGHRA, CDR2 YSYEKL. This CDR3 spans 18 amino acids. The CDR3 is CASSQEGLRQMLNTEAFF. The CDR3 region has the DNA TGCGCCAGCAGCCAAGAAGGTCTGAGACAGATGTTAAACACTGAAGCTTTCTTT.

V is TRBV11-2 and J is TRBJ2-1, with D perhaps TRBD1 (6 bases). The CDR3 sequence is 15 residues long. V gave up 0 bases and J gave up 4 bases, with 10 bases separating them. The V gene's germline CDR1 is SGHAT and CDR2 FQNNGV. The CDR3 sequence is CASSLEQGSYNEQFF. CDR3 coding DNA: TGTGCCAGCAGCTTAGAACAGGGATCATACAATGAGCAGTTCTTC.

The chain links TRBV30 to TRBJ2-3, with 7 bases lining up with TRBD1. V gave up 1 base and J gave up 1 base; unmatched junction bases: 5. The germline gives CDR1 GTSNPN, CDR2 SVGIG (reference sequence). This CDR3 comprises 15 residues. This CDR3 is CAWSEGQPGTDTQYF. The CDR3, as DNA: TGTGCCTGGAGTGAGGGACAGCCGGGCACAGATACGCAGTATTTT.

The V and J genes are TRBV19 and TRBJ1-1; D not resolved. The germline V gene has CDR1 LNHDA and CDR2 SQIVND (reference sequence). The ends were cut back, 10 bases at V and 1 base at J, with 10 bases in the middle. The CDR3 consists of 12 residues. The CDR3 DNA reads TGTGCCACGAGGCAGCCGAACACTGAAGCTTTCTTT. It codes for CATRQPNTEAFF.

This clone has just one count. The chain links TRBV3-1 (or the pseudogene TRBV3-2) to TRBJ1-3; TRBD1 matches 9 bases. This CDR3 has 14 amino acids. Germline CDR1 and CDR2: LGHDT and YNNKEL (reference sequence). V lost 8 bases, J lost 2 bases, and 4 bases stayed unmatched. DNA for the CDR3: TGTGCCAGCCGGACAGGGGTGGCTGGAAACACCATATATTTT. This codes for CASRTGVAGNTIYF.

As DNA, the CDR3 is TGTGCCAGCAGCCCAAGACAGGGGATTTACTCTGGAAACACCATATATTTT. Translation gives CASSPRQGIYSGNTIYF. The chain carries TRBV7-2 and TRBJ1-3, with 8 bases fitting TRBD1. CDR1 is SGHTA and CDR2 is FQGNSA in the germline V gene. There are 17 residues in the CDR3. V shed 5 bases, J shed 0 bases, and the junction held 9 bases outside the gene matches.

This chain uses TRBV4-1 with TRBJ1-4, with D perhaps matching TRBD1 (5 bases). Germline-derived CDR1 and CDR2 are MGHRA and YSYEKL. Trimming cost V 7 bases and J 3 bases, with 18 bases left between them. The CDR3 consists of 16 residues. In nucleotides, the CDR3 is TGCGCCAGCATTCTTAATGGGGGGGATCCTAATGAAAAACTGTTTTTT. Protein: CASILNGGDPNEKLFF.

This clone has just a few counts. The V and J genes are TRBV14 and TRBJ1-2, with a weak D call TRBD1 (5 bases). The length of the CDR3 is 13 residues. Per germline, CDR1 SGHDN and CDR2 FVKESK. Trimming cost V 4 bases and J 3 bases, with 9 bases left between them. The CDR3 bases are TGTGCCAGCAGCCCGGACACCCACTATGGCTACACCTTC. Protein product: CASSPDTHYGYTF.

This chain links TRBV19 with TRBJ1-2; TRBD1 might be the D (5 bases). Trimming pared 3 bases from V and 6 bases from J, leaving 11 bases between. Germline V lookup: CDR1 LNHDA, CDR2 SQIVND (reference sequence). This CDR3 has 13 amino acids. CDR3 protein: CASSIPGRDGYTF. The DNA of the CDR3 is TGTGCCAGTAGTATTCCAGGGAGGGATGGCTACACCTTC. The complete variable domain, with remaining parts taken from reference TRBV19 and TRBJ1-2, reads DGGITQSPKYLFRKEGQNVTLSCEQNLNHDAMYWYRQDPGQGLRLIYYSQIVNDFQKGDIAEGYSVSREKKESFPLTVTSAQKNPTAFYLCASSIPGRDGYTFGSGTRLTVV.

DNA for the CDR3: TGTGCCAGCAACCTCCCCGGTTCCAATGAAAAACTGTTTTTT. Translated: CASNLPGSNEKLFF. This chain connects TRBV19 to TRBJ1-4; D unclear. Germline loops: CDR1 LNHDA, CDR2 SQIVND (reference sequence). V lost 9 bases to trimming and J lost 5 bases, with 16 bases between them. The CDR3 contains 14 residues. Full variable domain (remainder filled in from reference TRBV19 and TRBJ1-4): DGGITQSPKYLFRKEGQNVTLSCEQNLNHDAMYWYRQDPGQGLRLIYYSQIVNDFQKGDIAEGYSVSREKKESFPLTVTSAQKNPTAFYLCASNLPGSNEKLFFGSGTQLSVL.

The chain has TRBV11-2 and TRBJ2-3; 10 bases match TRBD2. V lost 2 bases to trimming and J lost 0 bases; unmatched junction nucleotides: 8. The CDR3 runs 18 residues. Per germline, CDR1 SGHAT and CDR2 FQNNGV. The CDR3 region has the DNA TGTGCCAGCAGCTTAAAATCTAGCGGGGGATCTAGCACAGATACGCAGTATTTT. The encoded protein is CASSLKSSGGSSTDTQYF.

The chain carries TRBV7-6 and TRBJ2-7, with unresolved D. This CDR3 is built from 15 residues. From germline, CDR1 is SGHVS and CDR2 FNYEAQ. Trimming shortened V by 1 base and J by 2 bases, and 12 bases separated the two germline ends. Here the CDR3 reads CASSLGDGDTYEQYF. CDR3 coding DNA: TGTGCCAGCAGCTTAGGTGACGGTGACACCTACGAGCAGTACTTC.